This T cell receptor (beta chain) was recovered during a study of response to subunit inactivated influenza vaccine. Study-wide points: Few additional T cells are recruited per seasonal influenza vaccination, authors suggested.

TCRdb used MiXCR to reprocess the RT-PCR reads, holding one entry per CDR3 protein. This repertoire shows 610,000 or so distinct CDR3 sequences, approximately 15% found once; its top ten account for around 10%. A word on this clonotype: Its antigen remains unidentified.

With 0 bases clipped from V and 4 bases from J, the junction kept 5 bases outside the gene matches. Germline V gives CDR1 LGHNA, CDR2 YNFKEQ. This CDR3 is built from 16 residues. This clonotype was sampled from a man aged 45 to 65 who received an inactivated influenza vaccine. The chain recombines TRBV4-2 with TRBJ2-5; 10 bases line up with TRBD2. The sample was PBMCs from blood, taken 12 days after vaccination. The CDR3: CASSQDGTSGVETQYF. The DNA for the CDR3 is TGTGCCAGCAGCCAAGATGGAACTAGCGGGGTAGAGACCCAGTACTTC.